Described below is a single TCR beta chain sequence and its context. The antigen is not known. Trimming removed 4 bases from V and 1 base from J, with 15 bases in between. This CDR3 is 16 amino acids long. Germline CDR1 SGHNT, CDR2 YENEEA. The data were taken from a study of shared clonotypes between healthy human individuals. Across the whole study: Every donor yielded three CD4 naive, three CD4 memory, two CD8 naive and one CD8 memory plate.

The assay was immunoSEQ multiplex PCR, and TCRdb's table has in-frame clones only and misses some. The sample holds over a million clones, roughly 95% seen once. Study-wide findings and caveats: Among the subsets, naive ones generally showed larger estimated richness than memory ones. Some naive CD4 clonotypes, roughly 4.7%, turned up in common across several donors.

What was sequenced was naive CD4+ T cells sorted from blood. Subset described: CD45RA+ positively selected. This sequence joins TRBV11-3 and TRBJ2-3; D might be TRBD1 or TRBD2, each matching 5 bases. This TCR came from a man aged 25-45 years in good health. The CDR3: CASSWAAGDRTDTQYF. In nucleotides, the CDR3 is TGTGCCAGCAGCTGGGCCGCCGGGGACCGCACAGATACGCAGTATTTT.